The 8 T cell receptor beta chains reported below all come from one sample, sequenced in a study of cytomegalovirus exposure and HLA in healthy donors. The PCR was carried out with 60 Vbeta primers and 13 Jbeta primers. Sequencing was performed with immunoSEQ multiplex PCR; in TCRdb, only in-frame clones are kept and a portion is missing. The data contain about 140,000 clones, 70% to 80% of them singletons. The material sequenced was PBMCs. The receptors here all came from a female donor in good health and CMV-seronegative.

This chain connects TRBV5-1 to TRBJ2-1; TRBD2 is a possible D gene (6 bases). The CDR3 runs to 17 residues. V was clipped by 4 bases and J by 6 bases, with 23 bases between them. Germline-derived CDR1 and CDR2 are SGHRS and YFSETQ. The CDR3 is CASSGRIRQPASNEQFF. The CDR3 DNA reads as TGCGCCAGCAGCGGGAGGATCAGACAACCGGCTTCCAATGAGCAGTTCTTC.

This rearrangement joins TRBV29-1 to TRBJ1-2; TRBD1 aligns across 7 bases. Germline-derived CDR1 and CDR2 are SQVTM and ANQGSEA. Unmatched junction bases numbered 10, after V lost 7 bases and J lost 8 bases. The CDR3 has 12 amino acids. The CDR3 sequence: CSAVQGKEGYTF. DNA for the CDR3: TGCAGCGCCGTACAGGGGAAGGAAGGCTACACCTTC. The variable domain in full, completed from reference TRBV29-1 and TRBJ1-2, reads SAVISQKPSRDICQRGTSLTIQCQVDSQVTMMFWYRQQPGQSLTLIATANQGSEATYESGFVIDKFPISRPNLTFSTLTVSNMSPEDSSIYLCSAVQGKEGYTFGSGTRLTVV.

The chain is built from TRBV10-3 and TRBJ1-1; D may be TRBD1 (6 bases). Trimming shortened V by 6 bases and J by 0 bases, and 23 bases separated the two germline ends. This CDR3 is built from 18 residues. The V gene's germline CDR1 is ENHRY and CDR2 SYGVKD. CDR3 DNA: TGTGCCATCAGGGCAGGGGAGTGGGGCATGACCATGAACACTGAAGCTTTCTTT. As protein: CAIRAGEWGMTMNTEAFF.

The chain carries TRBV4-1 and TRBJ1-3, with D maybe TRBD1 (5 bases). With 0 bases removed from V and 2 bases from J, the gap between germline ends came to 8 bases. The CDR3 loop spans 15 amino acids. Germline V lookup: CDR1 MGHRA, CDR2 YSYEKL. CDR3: CASSQDRGTGNTIYF. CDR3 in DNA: TGCGCCAGCAGCCAAGATCGGGGGACTGGAAACACCATATATTTT.

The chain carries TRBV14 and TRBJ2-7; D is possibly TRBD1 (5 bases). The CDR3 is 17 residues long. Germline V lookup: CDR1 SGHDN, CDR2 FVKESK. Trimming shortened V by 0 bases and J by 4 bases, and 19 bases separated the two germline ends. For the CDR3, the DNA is TGTGCCAGCAGCCAAGAGGTTTCTCCAGGGTATTCATACGAGCAGTACTTC. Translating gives CASSQEVSPGYSYEQYF. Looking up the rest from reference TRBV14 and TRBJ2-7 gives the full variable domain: EAGVTQFPSHSVIEKGQTVTLRCDPISGHDNLYWYRRVMGKEIKFLLHFVKESKQDESGMPNNRFLAERTGGTYSTLKVQPAELEDSGVYFCASSQEVSPGYSYEQYFGPGTRLTVT.

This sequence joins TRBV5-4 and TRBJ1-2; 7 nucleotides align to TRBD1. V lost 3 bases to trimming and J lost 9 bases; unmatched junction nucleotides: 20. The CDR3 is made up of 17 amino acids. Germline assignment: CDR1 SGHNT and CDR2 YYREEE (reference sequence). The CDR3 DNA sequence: TGTGCCAGCAGCTCCGTAATAGTTAGAGGACAGGAGGGTAGCTACACCTTC. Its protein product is CASSSVIVRGQEGSYTF.

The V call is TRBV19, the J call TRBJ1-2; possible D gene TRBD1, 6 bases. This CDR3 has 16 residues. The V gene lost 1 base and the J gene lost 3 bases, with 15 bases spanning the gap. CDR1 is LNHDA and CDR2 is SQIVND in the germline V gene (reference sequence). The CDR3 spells CASSIVGNRADYGYTF. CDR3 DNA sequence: TGTGCCAGTAGTATAGTAGGGAACAGGGCGGACTATGGCTACACCTTC.

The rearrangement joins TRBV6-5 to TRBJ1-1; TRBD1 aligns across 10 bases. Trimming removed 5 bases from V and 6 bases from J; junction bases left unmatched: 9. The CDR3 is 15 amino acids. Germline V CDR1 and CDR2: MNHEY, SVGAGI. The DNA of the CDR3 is TGTGCCAGCAGTAATCGTGGGACAGGGGCCCCTGAAGCTTTCTTT. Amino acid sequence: CASSNRGTGAPEAFF.